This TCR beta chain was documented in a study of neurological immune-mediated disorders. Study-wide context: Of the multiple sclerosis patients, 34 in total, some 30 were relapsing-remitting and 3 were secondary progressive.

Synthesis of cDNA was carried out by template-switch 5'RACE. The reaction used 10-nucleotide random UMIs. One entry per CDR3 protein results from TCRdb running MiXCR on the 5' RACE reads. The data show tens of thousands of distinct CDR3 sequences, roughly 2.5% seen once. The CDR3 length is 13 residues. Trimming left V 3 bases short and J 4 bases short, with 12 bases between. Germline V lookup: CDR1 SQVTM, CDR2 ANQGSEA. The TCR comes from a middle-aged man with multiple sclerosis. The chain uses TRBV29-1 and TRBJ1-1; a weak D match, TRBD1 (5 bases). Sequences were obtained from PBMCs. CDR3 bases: TGCAGCGTTGATCTCGGGGGTGGCACTGAAGCTTTCTTT. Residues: CSVDLGGGTEAFF.